These 6 T cell receptor beta chains originate from one sample sequenced in a study of blood T cell repertoires in COVID-19. TCRdb keeps only in-frame clones here, not all; method: immunoSEQ multiplex PCR. Of some 47,000 clones in the sample, about 88% were seen once. What was sequenced was peripheral blood. The receptor source for this set is a human donor in a cohort sampled during active COVID-19.

The chain couples TRBV25-1 to TRBJ2-7, with 8 bases matching TRBD1. Germline values: CDR1 MGHDK, CDR2 SYGVNS. The trim removed 3 bases at V and 2 bases at J, leaving 9 bases unmatched. The CDR3 contains 16 residues. CDR3 bases: TGTGCCAGCAGTGACCTGGGACAGGAAGCGACCTACGAGCAGTACTTC. It encodes CASSDLGQEATYEQYF.

The chain recombines TRBV11-2 with TRBJ2-1; D ambiguous. The germline gives CDR1 SGHAT, CDR2 FQNNGV. The CDR3 contains 14 residues. V lost 1 base and J lost 8, with 12 bases in between. CDR3 loop: CASSLVGPGDEQFF. The DNA of the CDR3 is TGTGCCAGCAGCTTAGTGGGCCCTGGCGATGAGCAGTTCTTC.

The chain combines TRBV18 with TRBJ1-6; D is perhaps TRBD1 (6 bases). Trimming took off 0 bases at V and 14 bases at J, with 11 bases between the two ends. CDR3 length equals 13 residues. Germline V lookup: CDR1 KGHSH, CDR2 LQKENI. CDR3 amino acids: CASSPPGQQSLHF. The CDR3 coding sequence is TGTGCCAGCTCACCACCGGGACAACAATCCCTCCACTTT. The full variable domain, rest sourced from reference TRBV18 and TRBJ1-6, is NAGVMQNPRHLVRRRGQEARLRCSPMKGHSHVYWYRQLPEEGLKFMVYLQKENIIDESGMPKERFSAEFPKEGPSILRIQQVVRGDSAAYFCASSPPGQQSLHFGNGTRLTVT.

The chain is built from TRBV18 and TRBJ2-4, with no clear D. The length of the CDR3 is 14 residues. The germline V gene has CDR1 KGHSH and CDR2 LQKENI. The ends were cut back, 0 bases at V and 8 bases at J, with 11 bases in the middle. The CDR3 loop is CASSPPTYTDIQYF. The CDR3 bases are TGTGCCAGCTCACCACCGACCTACACAGACATTCAGTACTTC.

The rearrangement uses TRBV6-5 and TRBJ1-1, with 8 bases fitting TRBD1. The CDR3 loop spans 12 amino acids. V shed 9 bases and J 3 bases; nucleotides not matched to a gene: 3. Germline loops: CDR1 MNHEY, CDR2 SVGAGI. The CDR3, as DNA: TGTGCCAGGGACAGGGACTACACTGAAGCTTTCTTT. Its translation is CARDRDYTEAFF.

The chain combines TRBV6-6 with TRBJ2-2, with D tentatively TRBD2 (5 bases). Germline-derived CDR1 and CDR2 are MNHNY and SVGAGI (reference sequence). This CDR3 has 15 amino acids. Deletions cut 6 bases from V and 1 base from J, with 12 bases between. CDR3 DNA sequence: TGTGCCAGCAGGCTGCGGGCCGAGAACACCGGGGAGCTGTTTTTT. It yields the protein CASRLRAENTGELFF.